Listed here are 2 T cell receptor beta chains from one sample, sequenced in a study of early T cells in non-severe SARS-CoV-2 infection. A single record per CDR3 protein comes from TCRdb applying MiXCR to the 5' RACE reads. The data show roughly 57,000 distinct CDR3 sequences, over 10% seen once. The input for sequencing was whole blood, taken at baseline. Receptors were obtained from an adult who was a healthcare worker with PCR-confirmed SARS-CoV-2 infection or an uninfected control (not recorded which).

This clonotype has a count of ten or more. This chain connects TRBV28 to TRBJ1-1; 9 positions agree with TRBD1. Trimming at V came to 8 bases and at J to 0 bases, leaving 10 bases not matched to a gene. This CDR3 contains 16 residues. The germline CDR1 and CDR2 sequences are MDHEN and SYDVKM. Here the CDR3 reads CASEGTGPLMNTEAFF. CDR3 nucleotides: TGTGCCAGCGAGGGGACAGGGCCTTTGATGAACACTGAAGCTTTCTTT.

CDR3: CATGGTRGTTNTGELFF. CDR3 in DNA: TGTGCCACCGGGGGCACCCGCGGGACAACCAACACCGGGGAGCTGTTTTTT. The gene calls are TRBV24-1 and TRBJ2-2; perhaps D is TRBD1 or TRBD2 (6 bases each). Germline assignment: CDR1 KGHDR and CDR2 SFDVKD. The CDR3 contains 17 residues. V was shortened by 9 bases and J by 2 bases, with 21 bases between the two germline ends.